The source of this TCR beta chain is a study of T-cell memory formation after mild COVID-19. Study-level results: Cross-reactive memory apparently joined, as some responding clones appeared in pre-infection memory. Contracting CD8+ clones were enriched in EMRA, CD4+ mainly in CM and EM.

This clonotype was found a few times. What it binds is unknown. V lost 0 bases to trimming and J lost 4 bases; unmatched junction nucleotides: 7. The CDR3 runs 16 residues. From germline, CDR1 is LNHNV and CDR2 YYDKDF (reference sequence). In TCRdb, the 5' RACE reads were re-called with MiXCR into one record per CDR3 protein. Of 80,000 to 95,000 distinct CDR3 sequences listed, roughly 25% are singletons. The source material was PBMCs or a T cell subset sorted from them (not recorded which). The clonotype comes from a man aged 18 to 30 who had mild COVID-19 (a few samples of this study predate the infection). Cell type and time point are not known. V and J are TRBV15 and TRBJ2-5; TRBD2 matches at 8 bases. CDR3 loop: CATSRDLGLESETQYF. CDR3 sequence (DNA): TGTGCCACCAGCAGAGATTTGGGACTAGAATCAGAGACCCAGTACTTC.